This passage covers 27 T cell receptor beta chains from one sample sequenced in a study of response to subunit inactivated influenza vaccine. MiXCR, applied by TCRdb to the RT-PCR reads, yields one record per CDR3 protein. Seen here are 600,000 to 700,000 distinct CDR3 sequences, about 15% observed once, and the top ten hold approximately 7.6%. Sequenced here: PBMCs from blood, sampled less than 15 days before vaccination. The origin of the receptors is a man in his forties or fifties who received an inactivated influenza vaccine.

This clonotype was picked up many times. The chain employs TRBV9 and TRBJ2-2, with 11 bases fitting TRBD2. Germline values: CDR1 SGDLS, CDR2 YYNGEE. The CDR3 length is 16 residues. Germline trimming cut 0 bases from V and 4 bases from J; bases unmatched to any gene: 2. The CDR3 is CASSVDSGRATGELFF. CDR3 DNA sequence: TGTGCCAGCAGCGTAGATAGCGGGAGGGCCACCGGGGAGCTGTTTTTT.

This clonotype came up a few times. The chain couples TRBV27 to TRBJ2-7; perhaps D is TRBD1 or TRBD2 (5 bases each). Germline values: CDR1 MNHEY, CDR2 SMNVEV (reference sequence). V was shortened by 2 bases and J by 3 bases, with 11 bases between the two germline ends. The CDR3 totals 14 residues. Written as DNA, the CDR3 is TGTGCCAGCAGTTTAGGGGGACCCTTCTACGAGCAGTACTTC. Amino acids: CASSLGGPFYEQYF.

This clonotype was detected many times. V usage is TRBV5-1 and J usage is TRBJ2-1; TRBD2 might be the D (5 bases). V lost 4 bases, J lost 4 bases, and 15 bases lay in between. This CDR3 is 15 amino acids long. The germline CDR1 and CDR2 sequences are SGHRS and YFSETQ. CDR3 sequence (DNA): TGCGCCAGCAGCCCCGAGGTGGGCGGGTACAATGAGCAGTTCTTC. It is translated as CASSPEVGGYNEQFF. The full variable domain, completed using reference TRBV5-1 and TRBJ2-1, is KAGVTQTPRYLIKTRGQQVTLSCSPISGHRSVSWYQQTPGQGLQFLFEYFSETQRNKGNFPGRFSGRQFSNSRSEMNVSTLELGDSALYLCASSPEVGGYNEQFFGPGTRLTVL.

In nucleotides, the CDR3 is TGTGCCAGCAGCTTAGGGTTGGGTATTGGTGAGCAGTACTTC. This sequence encodes CASSLGLGIGEQYF. The V and J genes are TRBV7-9 and TRBJ2-7; no clear D gene. The V gene's germline CDR1 is SEHNR and CDR2 FQNEAQ (reference sequence). The CDR3 consists of 14 residues. Trimming left V 1 base short and J 7 bases short, with 14 bases between.

In its sample, this clonotype was seen a few times. The chain uses TRBV20-1 and TRBJ2-5, with D perhaps matching TRBD2 (6 bases). Deletions cut 0 bases from V and 0 bases from J, with 14 bases between. The CDR3 is made up of 16 amino acids. CDR1 is DFQATT and CDR2 is SNEGSKA in the germline V gene (reference sequence). CDR3 residues: CSAREGKGGYQETQYF. The CDR3 nucleotides read TGCAGTGCTAGAGAGGGGAAAGGAGGGTACCAAGAGACCCAGTACTTC.

The table lists this clonotype with a few counts. The rearrangement uses TRBV6-5 and TRBJ2-7; 8 nucleotides match TRBD1. V shed 4 bases, J shed 3 bases, and the junction held 17 bases outside the gene matches. This CDR3 spans 18 amino acids. In germline, CDR1 is MNHEY, CDR2 SVGAGI. The CDR3 here is CASSFPQTGDETHYEQYF. CDR3 bases: TGTGCCAGCAGTTTCCCCCAGACAGGGGACGAAACCCACTACGAGCAGTACTTC.

This chain connects TRBV3-1 to TRBJ2-3; D unclear. The CDR3 totals 14 residues. V was shortened by 1 base and J by 3 bases, with 8 bases between the two germline ends. Germline V gives CDR1 LGHDT, CDR2 YNNKEL (reference sequence). The CDR3 sequence: CASSQGAATDTQYF. The CDR3 DNA follows: TGTGCCAGCAGCCAAGGCGCCGCGACAGATACGCAGTATTTT.

This clonotype was counted at least ten times. This chain links TRBV28 with TRBJ2-1; 10 bases line up with TRBD2. The CDR3 is 17 amino acids. Germline CDR1 reads MDHEN; CDR2 reads SYDVKM. V shed 4 bases and J 5 bases; nucleotides not matched to a gene: 11. The CDR3 region has the DNA TGTGCCAGCAGTTCCCTCGGACTAGCGGTAATTAACAATGAGCAGTTCTTC. The encoded protein is CASSSLGLAVINNEQFF.

This clonotype was picked up a small number of times. CDR3 coding DNA: TGTGCCAGCAGTTCAGGGACTGCAATCTACAATGAGCAGTTCTTC. Encoded protein: CASSSGTAIYNEQFF. The chain carries TRBV27 and TRBJ2-1, with a weak D call TRBD2 (6 bases). Trimming took 4 bases from V and 3 from J, leaving 13 bases between them. Germline V gene data show CDR1 as MNHEY and CDR2 as SMNVEV (reference sequence). The CDR3 totals 15 residues.

This chain uses TRBV29-1 with TRBJ1-4, with 8 bases fitting TRBD1. J lost 5 bases, V lost 5 bases, and 1 base had no gene match. The CDR3 totals 12 residues. Germline loops: CDR1 SQVTM, CDR2 ANQGSEA. CDR3 residues: CSVNRGNEKLFF. In nucleotides, the CDR3 is TGCAGCGTTAACAGGGGGAATGAAAAACTGTTTTTT.

This clonotype was seen only a few times. V and J are TRBV20-1 and TRBJ2-2; a possible D gene is TRBD1 (5 bases). CDR3 length: 14 amino acids. With 6 bases removed from V and 1 base from J, the gap between germline ends came to 12 bases. Germline lookup yields CDR1 DFQATT and CDR2 SNEGSKA (reference sequence). Written as DNA, the CDR3 is TGCAGTGCCCAGAGTCAGGGGAACACCGGGGAGCTGTTTTTT. This translates into CSAQSQGNTGELFF.

At least ten counts were recorded for this clonotype. This chain uses TRBV6-2 or TRBV6-3 with TRBJ1-5, with TRBD1 as a possible D gene (6 bases). The CDR3 has 12 residues. Trimming removed 6 bases from V and 5 bases from J, with 8 bases in between. Germline V gene data show CDR1 as MNHEY and CDR2 as SVGEGT. In DNA, the CDR3 is TGTGCCAGCAGAGAGGGGGATCAGCCCCAGCATTTT. It translates to CASREGDQPQHF.

The V call is TRBV20-1, the J call TRBJ1-5, with unresolved D. The CDR3 spans 15 residues. Germline V gene sequence: CDR1 DFQATT, CDR2 SNEGSKA (reference sequence). Trimming pared 3 bases from V and 0 bases from J, leaving 12 bases between. The chain's CDR3 is CSASASAYSNQPQHF. CDR3 in DNA: TGCAGTGCTAGTGCCAGCGCCTATAGCAATCAGCCCCAGCATTTT.

A note on this clonotype: A read error may account for a junction end that differs from germline. V usage is TRBV7-7 and J usage is TRBJ2-7; D remains unclear. The germline gives CDR1 SSHAT, CDR2 FNYEAQ (reference sequence). The CDR3 consists of 13 residues. This CDR3 reads CASSLAPASEQYF. The CDR3 DNA is TGTGCTAGCAGCTTAGCCCCCGCATCGGAGCAGTACTTC. Full variable domain (remainder filled in from reference TRBV7-7 and TRBJ2-7): GAGVSQSPRYKVTKRGQDVTLRCDPISSHATLYWYQQALGQGPEFLTYFNYEAQPDKSGLPSDRFSAERPEGSISTLTIQRTEQRDSAMYRCASSLAPASEQYFGPGTRLTVT.

There are many counts of this clonotype. The genes are TRBV12-3 or TRBV12-4 and TRBJ2-1; 8 positions agree with TRBD2. This CDR3 is built from 15 residues. The V segment lost 6 bases and the J segment 8 bases; nucleotides outside the gene matches: 12. The CDR3 DNA reads TGTGCCAGCAGGCTCCTAGCGGGCCGGGGCGATGAGCAGTTCTTC. This codes for CASRLLAGRGDEQFF.

In its sample, this clonotype was seen a few times. J is TRBJ2-5 and V is TRBV20-1; D possibly corresponds to TRBD1 (6 bases). This CDR3 spans 14 amino acids. Germline assignment: CDR1 DFQATT and CDR2 SNEGSKA (reference sequence). Trimming shortened V by 3 bases and J by 1 base, and 12 bases separated the two germline ends. Written as DNA, the CDR3 is TGCAGTGCTAGGGGTCAGGGGTCCCAAGAGACCCAGTACTTC. It specifies CSARGQGSQETQYF.

This chain joins TRBV6-5 and TRBJ2-1; 15 bases match TRBD2. The CDR3 contains 19 residues. Trimming removed 3 bases from V and 0 bases from J; junction bases left unmatched: 6. The germline V gene encodes CDR1 MNHEY and CDR2 SVGAGI. This chain's CDR3 is CASSYLRTSGRASYNEQFF. The CDR3 nucleotides are TGTGCCAGCAGTTATCTGCGGACTAGCGGGAGGGCCTCCTACAATGAGCAGTTCTTC.

This clonotype was seen many times. The CDR3 bases are TGTGCCATCAGTGTGGGGTACGAGCAGTACTTC. The encoded protein is CAISVGYEQYF. The gene calls are TRBV10-3 and TRBJ2-7, with D unclear. The CDR3 consists of 11 residues. Deletions cut 4 bases from V and 4 bases from J, with 5 bases between. Looked up from germline, CDR1 is ENHRY and CDR2 is SYGVKD.

This clonotype came up a few times. The chain couples TRBV10-3 to TRBJ2-2; tentatively, D is TRBD1 or TRBD2 (5 bases each). The V end lost 8 bases, the J end lost 3 bases, and 7 bases lay between the germline ends. This CDR3 has 12 residues. Germline lookup yields CDR1 ENHRY and CDR2 SYGVKD. The CDR3 sequence is CAIRGDTGELFF. The CDR3, as DNA: TGTGCCATCCGAGGGGACACCGGGGAGCTGTTTTTT.

V gene TRBV7-2 combines with J gene TRBJ2-7; possibly TRBD1 or TRBD2 for D (5 bases each). CDR1 and CDR2 from the germline V gene are SGHTA and FQGNSA. The CDR3 is made up of 14 amino acids. V shed 2 bases and J shed 2 bases, with 10 bases lying between them. CDR3 in DNA: TGTGCCAGCAGCTTACTCGGGACCCCCTACGAGCAGTACTTC. Its translation is CASSLLGTPYEQYF.

V is TRBV7-2 and J is TRBJ2-7, with TRBD1 matching 7 bases. From germline, CDR1 is SGHTA and CDR2 FQGNSA. The CDR3 consists of 14 residues. J lost 4 bases, V lost 4 bases, and 7 bases had no gene match. CDR3 DNA sequence: TGTGCCAGCAGCTCCCTGGGACAGCCTTACGAGCAGTACTTC. Its protein is CASSSLGQPYEQYF.

This clonotype was seen a handful of times. This rearrangement joins TRBV7-2 to TRBJ2-1; possibly TRBD2 for D (7 bases). Deletions cut 5 bases from V and 12 bases from J, with 17 bases between. The CDR3 has 13 amino acids. Germline CDR1 is SGHTA and CDR2 is FQGNSA. The CDR3 DNA reads as TGTGCCAGCAGCCTGGGGGGGGCCAAGTCGCAGTTCTTC. Translation gives CASSLGGAKSQFF.

This clonotype was seen ten or more times. This sequence joins TRBV7-2 and TRBJ2-2, with D unclear. CDR3 length: 13 residues. The V end lost 5 bases, the J end lost 2 bases, and 6 bases lay between the germline ends. The germline gives CDR1 SGHTA, CDR2 FQGNSA. CDR3 DNA sequence: TGTGCCAGCAGCGTGACAAACACCGGGGAGCTGTTTTTT. Amino acid sequence: CASSVTNTGELFF.

This clonotype was recorded a few times. The genes are TRBV18 and TRBJ2-5, with D perhaps being TRBD1 or TRBD2 (6 bases each). The CDR3 covers 16 residues. V lost 5 bases and J 3 bases, leaving 19 bases between the germline ends. CDR1 is KGHSH, CDR2 LQKENI, per germline. In nucleotides, the CDR3 is TGTGCCAGCTCATCTCTAGCTTCGGGGGCCGAAGAGACCCAGTACTTC. This sequence encodes CASSSLASGAEETQYF.

The chain has TRBV5-4 and TRBJ1-4, with TRBD1 matching 11 bases. CDR3 length: 15 amino acids. Germline V gene data show CDR1 as SGHNT and CDR2 as YYREEE (reference sequence). V shed 10 bases and J 15 bases; nucleotides not matched to a gene: 20. The CDR3 sequence is CAGLTTRDRGREVFF. The CDR3 DNA sequence: TGTGCCGGCTTAACTACCCGGGACAGGGGGAGGGAGGTGTTTTTT.

The V gene is TRBV4-2, the J gene TRBJ2-2, with TRBD2 matching 11 bases. V lost 1 base to trimming and J lost 7 bases; unmatched junction nucleotides: 5. Germline lookup yields CDR1 LGHNA and CDR2 YNFKEQ. CDR3 size: 16 residues. The CDR3 here is CASSQAGLADRGELFF. The CDR3, as DNA: TGTGCCAGCAGCCAAGCGGGACTAGCGGACCGCGGGGAGCTGTTTTTT.

This clonotype has ten or more counts. The CDR3 loop reads CSARPPGPENTEAFF. In DNA form, the CDR3 reads TGCAGTGCTAGACCTCCGGGGCCTGAGAACACTGAAGCTTTCTTT. The chain uses TRBV20-1 and TRBJ1-1, with a weak D call TRBD1 (5 bases). This CDR3 is 15 amino acids long. CDR1 is DFQATT, CDR2 SNEGSKA, per germline (reference sequence). V gave up 2 bases and J gave up 1 base, with 14 bases separating them.